The 28 T cell receptor beta chains below come from one sample, sequenced in a study of read filtering for tumor transcriptome and immune sequencing. The library was built from about 0.4 ug RNA with molecular barcoded adaptors for alpha/delta and beta/gamma chains. TCRdb processed the reads anew with MiXCR; each CDR3 protein has one entry. The profile shows roughly 68,000 distinct CDR3 sequences, roughly 13% of them singletons. The sequencing sample was made of a population of CD138-negative cells sorted from bone marrow. The receptors derive from a donor at least 40 years old with multiple myeloma.

This clonotype was observed a few times. The V call is TRBV19, the J call TRBJ2-7; no clear D gene. The CDR3 is 15 residues long. Trimming removed 8 bases at V and 2 bases at J, with 19 bases between. Germline CDR1 LNHDA, CDR2 SQIVND (reference sequence). CDR3 sequence reads: CASAARFEGPYEQYF. The CDR3 nucleotides read TGTGCCAGTGCGGCCCGATTCGAAGGTCCCTACGAGCAGTACTTC.

This clonotype has a count of ten or more. This chain links TRBV19 with TRBJ1-4, with 9 bases aligning to TRBD1. The germline CDR1 and CDR2 sequences are LNHDA and SQIVND (reference sequence). CDR3 length: 18 residues. The V and J ends lost 5 bases and 7 bases, in that order; junction bases with no gene match: 17. CDR3 bases: TGTGCCAGTAGTCGGCGGACAGGGGAGAAGGACCTGGGTGAAAAACTGTTTTTT. Protein: CASSRRTGEKDLGEKLFF. The whole variable domain, filled in from reference TRBV19 and TRBJ1-4, reads DGGITQSPKYLFRKEGQNVTLSCEQNLNHDAMYWYRQDPGQGLRLIYYSQIVNDFQKGDIAEGYSVSREKKESFPLTVTSAQKNPTAFYLCASSRRTGEKDLGEKLFFGSGTQLSVL.

This clonotype was picked up many times. In DNA form, the CDR3 reads TGTGCCAGCAGCCAAGCGCTAGGCAGTACCAATTCACCCCTCCACTTT. Its protein is CASSQALGSTNSPLHF. J is TRBJ1-6 and V is TRBV4-2; D is undetermined. V lost 1 base to trimming and J lost 7 bases, with 14 bases between them. Germline-derived CDR1 and CDR2 are LGHNA and YNFKEQ. The CDR3 sequence is 16 residues long.

Many counts were recorded for this clonotype. The chain recombines TRBV15 with TRBJ1-1, with 10 bases matching TRBD1. CDR1 is LNHNV and CDR2 is YYDKDF in the germline V gene (reference sequence). V gave up 3 bases and J gave up 4 bases; unmatched junction bases: 2. This CDR3 contains 14 residues. Here the CDR3 reads CATSRGTGATEAFF. The CDR3 region has the DNA TGTGCCACCAGCAGGGGGACAGGGGCCACTGAAGCTTTCTTT.

This clonotype turned up a few times. The rearrangement links TRBV28 to TRBJ2-3, with 11 bases aligning to TRBD2. The CDR3 covers 17 residues. CDR1 MDHEN and CDR2 SYDVKM come from the germline V gene. V trimming: 6 bases; J trimming: 2 bases; junction bases outside the gene matches: 10. DNA for the CDR3: TGTGCCAGCAGGCAACCTTATAGCGGGAGGGCCACAGATACGCAGTATTTT. The encoded protein is CASRQPYSGRATDTQYF.

This clonotype has ten or more counts. The chain recombines TRBV6-6 with TRBJ2-3, with 7 positions matching TRBD1. The junction had 7 bases not matched to a gene; V was cut back by 1 base and J by 0 bases. Germline V CDR1 and CDR2: MNHNY, SVGAGI (reference sequence). There are 17 residues in the CDR3. The CDR3 bases are TGTGCCAGCAGTTACTACAGGGGACCAGAAAGCACAGATACGCAGTATTTT. Its translation is CASSYYRGPESTDTQYF.

Ten or more counts support this clonotype. CDR3 bases: TGTGCCACCGCGGGAGTGAAGGGGCACAATGAGCAGTTCTTC. This encodes CATAGVKGHNEQFF. This chain joins TRBV15 and TRBJ2-1; 7 bases agree with TRBD2. The length of the CDR3 is 14 residues. Germline V CDR1 and CDR2: LNHNV, YYDKDF (reference sequence). J gave up 5 bases and V 8 bases, and 9 bases lay outside the gene matches.

This clonotype was found many times. The J gene is TRBJ2-7, the V gene TRBV10-3, with a tentative D call TRBD2 (5 bases). CDR3 length equals 10 residues. V was clipped by 9 bases and J by 11 bases, with 14 bases between them. Germline V gene sequence: CDR1 ENHRY, CDR2 SYGVKD. This chain's CDR3 is CAMGEGSEYF. In DNA form, the CDR3 reads TGTGCCATGGGCGAGGGTTCGGAGTACTTC.

In its sample, this clonotype was seen a few times. This chain connects TRBV7-3 to TRBJ1-1; D is possibly TRBD1 (5 bases). The CDR3 totals 14 residues. The V and J ends lost 4 bases and 3 bases respectively, with 12 bases between them. Germline V gives CDR1 SGHTA, CDR2 FQGTGA. The CDR3 DNA reads TGTGCCAGCAGCTCGAATGGGGGTGACACTGAAGCTTTCTTT. It specifies CASSSNGGDTEAFF.

There are many counts of this clonotype. V gene TRBV29-1 combines with J gene TRBJ2-7, with D perhaps TRBD2 (5 bases). This CDR3 spans 17 amino acids. Per germline, CDR1 SQVTM and CDR2 ANQGSEA. Trimming took 8 bases from V and 3 from J, leaving 29 bases between them. The CDR3 DNA reads TGCAGCCCTGAAACGGCCTACGGGGATGGAGTCCACTACGAGCAGTACTTC. Translation gives CSPETAYGDGVHYEQYF.

At least ten counts were recorded for this clonotype. V gene TRBV7-2 combines with J gene TRBJ2-3, with D unclear. Per germline, CDR1 SGHTA and CDR2 FQGNSA. This CDR3 region has 11 residues. Deletions cut 3 bases from V and 6 bases from J, with 4 bases between. The CDR3 sequence is CASSLRDTQYF. CDR3 sequence (DNA): TGTGCCAGCAGCTTGCGGGATACGCAGTATTTT.

The rearrangement links TRBV9 to TRBJ2-2; D not certain. Trimming removed 2 bases at V and 5 bases at J, with 4 bases between. This CDR3 is 12 amino acids long. Germline-derived CDR1 and CDR2 are SGDLS and YYNGEE. Written as DNA, the CDR3 is TGTGCCAGCAGCGTTCAGACCGGGGAGCTGTTTTTT. Encoded protein: CASSVQTGELFF.

This clonotype showed up many times. The chain has TRBV5-1 and TRBJ2-2; D is undetermined. The V end lost 0 bases, the J end lost 2 bases, and 11 bases lay between the germline ends. Germline CDR1 reads SGHRS; CDR2 reads YFSETQ. This CDR3 spans 16 amino acids. The CDR3 loop reads CASSLAGSANTGELFF. The CDR3 DNA is TGCGCCAGCAGCTTGGCTGGATCTGCCAACACCGGGGAGCTGTTTTTT. The variable domain in full, with the rest retrieved from reference TRBV5-1 and TRBJ2-2, is KAGVTQTPRYLIKTRGQQVTLSCSPISGHRSVSWYQQTPGQGLQFLFEYFSETQRNKGNFPGRFSGRQFSNSRSEMNVSTLELGDSALYLCASSLAGSANTGELFFGEGSRLTVL.

Many counts were recorded for this clonotype. V and J are TRBV19 and TRBJ1-1; no firm D call. V lost 2 bases, J lost 9 bases, and 13 bases lay in between. The CDR3 contains 13 residues. In germline, CDR1 is LNHDA, CDR2 SQIVND (reference sequence). Written as DNA, the CDR3 is TGTGCCAGTAGTATAAGAGGGATTGGGCAAGCTTTCTTT. Amino acid sequence: CASSIRGIGQAFF.

In regard to this clonotype: This may arise from a read error, as a much more abundant clone is one base away. Likely a read error: the CDR3 ends without its conserved phenylalanine or tryptophan. The chain links TRBV20-1 to TRBJ2-2; D is unresolved. The germline V gene encodes CDR1 DFQATT and CDR2 SNEGSKA (reference sequence). The CDR3 is made up of 13 amino acids. Trimming cost V 6 bases and J 1 base, with 9 bases left between them. The CDR3: CSARFRNTGELFS. CDR3 DNA: TGCAGTGCGAGGTTTAGGAACACCGGGGAGCTGTTTTCT.

In its sample, this clonotype was seen many times. The rearrangement links TRBV4-1 to TRBJ2-2; 10 nucleotides match TRBD1. Losses at the gene ends were 3 bases for V and 7 bases for J; bases not matched to a gene: 5. This CDR3 is built from 15 residues. The germline gives CDR1 MGHRA, CDR2 YSYEKL. As DNA, the CDR3 is TGCGCCAGCAGCCACTCGACAGGGGGCGGCGGGGAGCTGTTTTTT. Translating gives CASSHSTGGGGELFF.

This clonotype was counted only a few times. The chain recombines TRBV11-3 with TRBJ2-1, with 7 positions matching TRBD2. V gave up 1 base and J gave up 9 bases; unmatched junction bases: 15. Per the germline V gene, CDR1 is SGHNT and CDR2 is YENEEA. This CDR3 is 17 amino acids long. The CDR3: CASSLGGRVSVGSEQFF. The CDR3 bases are TGTGCCAGCAGCTTAGGGGGGAGGGTCAGTGTTGGTAGTGAGCAGTTCTTC. Using reference TRBV11-3 and TRBJ2-1 for the parts outside the CDR3, the full variable domain is EAGVVQSPRYKIIEKKQPVAFWCNPISGHNTLYWYLQNLGQGPELLIRYENEEAVDDSQLPKDRFSAERLKGVDSTLKIQPAELGDSAVYLCASSLGGRVSVGSEQFFGPGTRLTVL.

J is TRBJ2-7 and V is TRBV20-1; D not resolved. The CDR3 extends over 14 amino acids. V lost 3 bases and J 0 bases, leaving 12 bases between the germline ends. Germline V gene sequence: CDR1 DFQATT, CDR2 SNEGSKA (reference sequence). In nucleotides, the CDR3 is TGCAGTGCTAGCGCCAGCCAAAGCTCCTACGAGCAGTACTTC. It is translated as CSASASQSSYEQYF.

This clonotype was seen ten or more times. This chain links TRBV5-1 with TRBJ2-3, with D perhaps given as TRBD1 or TRBD2 (5 bases each). The germline V gene encodes CDR1 SGHRS and CDR2 YFSETQ. The V and J ends lost 4 bases and 6 bases respectively, with 18 bases between them. The CDR3 loop spans 15 amino acids. The CDR3 DNA reads TGCGCCAGCAGCCCCCCATCGGGACCCTCGGATACGCAGTATTTT. It encodes CASSPPSGPSDTQYF.

This clonotype has a count of ten or more. The chain links TRBV4-1 to TRBJ2-7, with D possibly matching TRBD1 (6 bases). Per germline, CDR1 MGHRA and CDR2 YSYEKL. The CDR3 runs 14 residues. V shed 4 bases and J shed 0 bases, with 10 bases lying between them. The CDR3 region has the DNA TGCGCCAGCAGCCCGGACAGAAGCTCCTACGAGCAGTACTTC. It specifies CASSPDRSSYEQYF.

J is TRBJ2-1 and V is TRBV28, with 9 nucleotides matching TRBD1. This CDR3 is built from 16 residues. V lost 2 bases, J lost 6 bases, and 8 bases stayed unmatched. Germline assignment: CDR1 MDHEN and CDR2 SYDVKM. The CDR3 spells CASSLRGQGTSNEQFF. CDR3 DNA: TGTGCCAGCAGTTTAAGAGGACAGGGGACCTCCAATGAGCAGTTCTTC.

The chain is built from TRBV13 and TRBJ1-2; D unresolved. CDR1 and CDR2 (germline): PRHDT, FYEKMQ (reference sequence). V lost 6 bases to trimming and J lost 6 bases, with 14 bases between them. This CDR3 comprises 13 residues. The CDR3 reads CASSPTPTDGYTF. The DNA of the CDR3 is TGTGCCAGCAGTCCTACCCCGACGGATGGCTACACCTTC.

This clonotype has a count of ten or more. The CDR3 DNA is TGCAGCGCTCCCCTTTTAGGAGACTATGGCTACACCTTC. Translation: CSAPLLGDYGYTF. This sequence joins TRBV29-1 and TRBJ1-2; D is undetermined. The CDR3 is made up of 13 amino acids. CDR1 is SQVTM, CDR2 ANQGSEA, per germline. The V and J ends lost 7 bases and 3 bases respectively, with 15 bases between them. The whole variable domain, remainder taken from reference TRBV29-1 and TRBJ1-2, is SAVISQKPSRDICQRGTSLTIQCQVDSQVTMMFWYRQQPGQSLTLIATANQGSEATYESGFVIDKFPISRPNLTFSTLTVSNMSPEDSSIYLCSAPLLGDYGYTFGSGTRLTVV.

Ten or more counts support this clonotype. DNA for the CDR3: TGCGCCAGCAGCCCGAGGGCGGGAGGTAGCACAGATACGCAGTATTTT. Protein: CASSPRAGGSTDTQYF. The chain recombines TRBV5-1 with TRBJ2-3; 8 bases align to TRBD2. The CDR3 is made up of 16 amino acids. Germline V gene sequence: CDR1 SGHRS, CDR2 YFSETQ. V trimming: 4 bases; J trimming: 0 bases; junction bases outside the gene matches: 7.

This clonotype was observed many times. The V call is TRBV7-6, the J call TRBJ2-1; 9 nucleotides line up with TRBD1. V shed 5 bases and J 3 bases; nucleotides not matched to a gene: 11. The germline V gene encodes CDR1 SGHVS and CDR2 FNYEAQ. The CDR3 is made up of 17 amino acids. The CDR3 bases are TGTGCCAGCAGCACGAGGAAGGGGACAGGGCTCTACAATGAGCAGTTCTTC. Translated: CASSTRKGTGLYNEQFF.

This clonotype was detected ten times or more. The rearrangement links TRBV7-9 to TRBJ2-3; 10 bases are shared with TRBD1. Germline assignment: CDR1 SEHNR and CDR2 FQNEAQ (reference sequence). With 5 bases clipped from V and 14 bases from J, the junction kept 4 bases outside the gene matches. The CDR3 contains 11 residues. CDR3 amino acids: CASSLGQGVYF. The CDR3 DNA reads TGTGCCAGCAGCCTAGGACAGGGGGTGTATTTT.

This clonotype was counted at least ten times. The gene calls are TRBV30 and TRBJ2-2, with TRBD1 identical over 7 bases. The CDR3 covers 16 residues. Germline CDR1 reads GTSNPN; CDR2 reads SVGIG (reference sequence). The V and J ends lost 3 bases and 3 bases, in that order; junction bases with no gene match: 10. The CDR3 sequence is CAWRPLQGFDTGELFF. CDR3 coding DNA: TGTGCCTGGAGGCCATTACAGGGGTTTGACACCGGGGAGCTGTTTTTT.

This clonotype occurred many times. The genes are TRBV9 and TRBJ2-4; D gene ambiguous. The CDR3 length is 12 residues. With 0 bases removed from V and 8 bases from J, the gap between germline ends came to 6 bases. In germline, CDR1 is SGDLS, CDR2 YYNGEE. This CDR3 reads CASSVGMDIQYF. Written as DNA, the CDR3 is TGTGCCAGCAGCGTAGGAATGGACATTCAGTACTTC.